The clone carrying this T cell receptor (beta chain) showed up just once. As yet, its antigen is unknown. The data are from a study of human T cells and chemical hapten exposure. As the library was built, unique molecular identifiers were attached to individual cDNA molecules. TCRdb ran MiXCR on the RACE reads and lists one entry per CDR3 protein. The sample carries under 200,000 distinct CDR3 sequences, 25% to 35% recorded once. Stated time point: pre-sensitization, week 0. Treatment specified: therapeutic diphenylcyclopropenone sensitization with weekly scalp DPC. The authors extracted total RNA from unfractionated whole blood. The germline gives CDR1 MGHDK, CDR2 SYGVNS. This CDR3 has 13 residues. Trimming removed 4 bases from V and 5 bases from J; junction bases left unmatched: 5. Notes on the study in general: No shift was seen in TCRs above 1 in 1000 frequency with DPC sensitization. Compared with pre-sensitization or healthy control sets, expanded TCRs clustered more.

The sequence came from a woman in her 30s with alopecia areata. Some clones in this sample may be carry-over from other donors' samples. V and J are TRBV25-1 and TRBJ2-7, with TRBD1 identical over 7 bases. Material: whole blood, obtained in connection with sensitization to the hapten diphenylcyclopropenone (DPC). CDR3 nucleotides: TGTGCCAGCAGTGGGGGACAGACGGACGAGCAGTACTTC. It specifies CASSGGQTDEQYF.